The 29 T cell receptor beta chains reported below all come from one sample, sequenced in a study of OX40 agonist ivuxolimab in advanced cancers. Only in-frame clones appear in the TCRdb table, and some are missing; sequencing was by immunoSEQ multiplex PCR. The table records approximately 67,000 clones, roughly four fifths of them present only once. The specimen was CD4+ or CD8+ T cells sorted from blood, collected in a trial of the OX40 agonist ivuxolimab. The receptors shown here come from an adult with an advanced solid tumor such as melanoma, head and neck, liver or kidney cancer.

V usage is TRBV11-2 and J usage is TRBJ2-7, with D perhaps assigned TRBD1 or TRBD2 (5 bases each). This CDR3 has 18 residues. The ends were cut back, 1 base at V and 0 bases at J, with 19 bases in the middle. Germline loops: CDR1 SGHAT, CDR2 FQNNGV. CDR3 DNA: TGTGCCAGCAGCTTAGTATTTGGGTGGGACCCCCTCTCCTACGAGCAGTACTTC. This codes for CASSLVFGWDPLSYEQYF.

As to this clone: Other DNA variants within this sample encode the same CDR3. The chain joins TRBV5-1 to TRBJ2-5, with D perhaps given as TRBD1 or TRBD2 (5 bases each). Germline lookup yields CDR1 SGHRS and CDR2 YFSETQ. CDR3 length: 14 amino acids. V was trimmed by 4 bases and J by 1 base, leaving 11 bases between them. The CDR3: CASSLGTVQETQYF. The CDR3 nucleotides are TGCGCCAGCAGCCTAGGGACGGTCCAAGAGACCCAGTACTTC.

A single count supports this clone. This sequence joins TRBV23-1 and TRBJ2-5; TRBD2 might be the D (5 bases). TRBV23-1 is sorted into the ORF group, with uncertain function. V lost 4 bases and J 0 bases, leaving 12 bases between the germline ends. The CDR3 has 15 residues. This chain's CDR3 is CASSLIREHQETQYF. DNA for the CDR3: TGCGCCAGCAGTCTCATAAGGGAGCACCAAGAGACCCAGTACTTC.

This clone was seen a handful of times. The CDR3 loop reads CASSLQGSQPQHF. DNA of the CDR3: TGTGCCAGCAGCTTACAGGGCTCTCAGCCCCAGCATTTT. This sequence joins TRBV11-3 and TRBJ1-5, with a possible D match to TRBD1 (5 bases). CDR1 SGHNT and CDR2 YENEEA come from the germline V gene. This CDR3 has 13 residues. With 2 bases removed from V and 6 bases from J, the gap between germline ends came to 8 bases.

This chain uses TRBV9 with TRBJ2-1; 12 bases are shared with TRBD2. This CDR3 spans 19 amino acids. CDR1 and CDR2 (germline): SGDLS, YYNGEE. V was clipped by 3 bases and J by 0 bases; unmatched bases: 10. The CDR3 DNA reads TGTGCCAGCAGCGACACATTGACTAGCGGGAGTAGCTCCTACAATGAGCAGTTCTTC. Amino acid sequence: CASSDTLTSGSSSYNEQFF. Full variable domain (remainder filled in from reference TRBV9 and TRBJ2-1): DSGVTQTPKHLITATGQRVTLRCSPRSGDLSVYWYQQSLDQGLQFLIQYYNGEERAKGNILERFSAQQFPDLHSELNLSSLELGDSALYFCASSDTLTSGSSSYNEQFFGPGTRLTVL.

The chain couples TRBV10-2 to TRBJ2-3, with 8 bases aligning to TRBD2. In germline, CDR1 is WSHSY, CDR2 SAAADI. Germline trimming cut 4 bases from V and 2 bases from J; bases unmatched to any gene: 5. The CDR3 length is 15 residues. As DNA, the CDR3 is TGCGCCAGCAGTGCATTCGGGAGGGACACAGATACGCAGTATTTT. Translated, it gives CASSAFGRDTDTQYF.

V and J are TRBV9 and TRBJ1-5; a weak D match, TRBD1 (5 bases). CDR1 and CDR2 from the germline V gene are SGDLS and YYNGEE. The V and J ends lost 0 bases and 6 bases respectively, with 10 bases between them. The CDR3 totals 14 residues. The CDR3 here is CASSVEQGPQPQHF. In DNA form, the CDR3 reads TGTGCCAGCAGCGTAGAGCAGGGACCTCAGCCCCAGCATTTT.

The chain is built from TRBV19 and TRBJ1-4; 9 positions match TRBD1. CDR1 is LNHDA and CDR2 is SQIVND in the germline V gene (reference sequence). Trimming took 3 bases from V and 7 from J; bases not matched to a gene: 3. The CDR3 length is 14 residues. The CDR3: CASSIGQGIEKLFF. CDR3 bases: TGTGCCAGTAGTATCGGACAGGGGATTGAAAAACTGTTTTTT.

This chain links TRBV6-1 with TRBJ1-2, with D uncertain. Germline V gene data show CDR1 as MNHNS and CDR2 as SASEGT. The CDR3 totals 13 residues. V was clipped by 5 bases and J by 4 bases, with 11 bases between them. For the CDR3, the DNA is TGTGCCAGCAGTTTCCGGACGAGCTATGGCTACACCTTC. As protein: CASSFRTSYGYTF.

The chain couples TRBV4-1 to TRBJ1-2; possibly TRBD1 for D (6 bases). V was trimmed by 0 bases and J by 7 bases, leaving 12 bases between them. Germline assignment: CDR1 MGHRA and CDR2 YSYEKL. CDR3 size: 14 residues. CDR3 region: CASSQETGLFGYTF. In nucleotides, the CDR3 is TGCGCCAGCAGCCAAGAAACAGGGCTGTTTGGCTACACCTTC.

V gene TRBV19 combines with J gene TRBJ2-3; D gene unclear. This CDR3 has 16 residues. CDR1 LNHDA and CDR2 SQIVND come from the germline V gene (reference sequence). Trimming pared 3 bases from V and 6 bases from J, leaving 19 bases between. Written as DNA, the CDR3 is TGTGCCAGTAGTATTTCCGGCGAACCCTCCGGCGATACGCAGTATTTT. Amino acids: CASSISGEPSGDTQYF.

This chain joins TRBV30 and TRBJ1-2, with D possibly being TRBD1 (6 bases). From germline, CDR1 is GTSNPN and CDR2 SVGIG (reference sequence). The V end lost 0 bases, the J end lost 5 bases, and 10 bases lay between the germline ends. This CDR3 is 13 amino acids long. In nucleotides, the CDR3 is TGTGCCTGGAGTGTACTACAGGGTTATGGCTACACCTTC. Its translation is CAWSVLQGYGYTF.

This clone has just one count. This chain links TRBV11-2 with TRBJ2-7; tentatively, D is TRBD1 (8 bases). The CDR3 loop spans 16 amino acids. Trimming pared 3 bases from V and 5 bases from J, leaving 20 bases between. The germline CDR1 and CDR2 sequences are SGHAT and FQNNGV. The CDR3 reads CASSFTSQGAGDEQYF. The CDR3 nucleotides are TGTGCCAGCAGCTTCACATCTCAGGGGGCGGGGGACGAGCAGTACTTC.

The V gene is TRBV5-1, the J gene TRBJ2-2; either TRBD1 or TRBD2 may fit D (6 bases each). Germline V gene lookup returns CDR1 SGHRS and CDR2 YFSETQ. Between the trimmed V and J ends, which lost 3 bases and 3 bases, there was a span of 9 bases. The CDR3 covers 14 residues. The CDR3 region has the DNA TGCGCCAGCAGCTCGAGGGGGGACACCGGGGAGCTGTTTTTT. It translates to CASSSRGDTGELFF.

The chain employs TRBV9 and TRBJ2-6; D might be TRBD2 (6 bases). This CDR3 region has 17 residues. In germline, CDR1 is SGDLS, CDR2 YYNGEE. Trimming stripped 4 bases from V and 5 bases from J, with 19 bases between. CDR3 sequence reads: CASSLGTSQGRANVLTF. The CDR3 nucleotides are TGTGCCAGCAGCCTCGGGACTTCCCAGGGCCGGGCCAACGTCCTGACTTTC.

This chain's CDR3 is CAWSVETGGGGYTF. In DNA form, the CDR3 reads TGTGCCTGGAGTGTAGAGACAGGGGGAGGTGGCTACACCTTC. The rearrangement joins TRBV30 to TRBJ1-2, with TRBD1 matching over 9 bases. The CDR3 covers 14 residues. With 0 bases clipped from V and 7 bases from J, the junction kept 6 bases outside the gene matches. The germline gives CDR1 GTSNPN, CDR2 SVGIG (reference sequence).

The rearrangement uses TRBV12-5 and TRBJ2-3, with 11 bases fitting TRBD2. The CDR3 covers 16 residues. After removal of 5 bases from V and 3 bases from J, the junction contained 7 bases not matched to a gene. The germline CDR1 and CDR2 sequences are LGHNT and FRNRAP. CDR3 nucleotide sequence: TGTGCTAGTGGTGTGGGGGGACTAGCGGTAACAGATACGCAGTATTTT. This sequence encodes CASGVGGLAVTDTQYF.

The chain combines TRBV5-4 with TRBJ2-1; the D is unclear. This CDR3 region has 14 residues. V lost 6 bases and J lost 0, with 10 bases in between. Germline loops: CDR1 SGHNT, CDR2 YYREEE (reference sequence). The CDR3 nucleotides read TGTGCCAGCATGATCCAGAGCTCCTACAATGAGCAGTTCTTC. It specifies CASMIQSSYNEQFF.

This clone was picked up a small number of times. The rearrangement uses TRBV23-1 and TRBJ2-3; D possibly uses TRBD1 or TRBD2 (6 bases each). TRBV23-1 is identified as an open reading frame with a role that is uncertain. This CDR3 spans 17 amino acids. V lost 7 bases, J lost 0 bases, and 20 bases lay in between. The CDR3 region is CASILIERGTSTDTQYF. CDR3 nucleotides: TGCGCCAGCATCCTAATCGAGAGGGGGACTAGCACAGATACGCAGTATTTT.

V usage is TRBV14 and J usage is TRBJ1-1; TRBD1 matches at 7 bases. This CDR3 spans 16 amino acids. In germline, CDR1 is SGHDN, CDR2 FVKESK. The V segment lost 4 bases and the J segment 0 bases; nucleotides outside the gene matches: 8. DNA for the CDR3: TGTGCCAGCAGCCCAACACAGGGGACCCTGAACACTGAAGCTTTCTTT. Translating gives CASSPTQGTLNTEAFF.

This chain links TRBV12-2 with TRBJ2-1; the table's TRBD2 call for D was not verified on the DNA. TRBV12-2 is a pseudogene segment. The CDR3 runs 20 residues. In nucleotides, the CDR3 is TGTGCAAGTCGCTCCTCCTGTAGGCTAGCGGGAGCCCCCGGATACAATGAGCAGTTCTTC. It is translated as CASRSSCRLAGAPGYNEQFF.

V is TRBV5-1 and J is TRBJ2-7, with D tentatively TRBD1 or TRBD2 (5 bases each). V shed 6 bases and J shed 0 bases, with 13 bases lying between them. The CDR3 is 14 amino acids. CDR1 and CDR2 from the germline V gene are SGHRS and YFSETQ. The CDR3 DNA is TGCGCCAGCACCCGGGACGGAAGCTCCTACGAGCAGTACTTC. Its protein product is CASTRDGSSYEQYF.

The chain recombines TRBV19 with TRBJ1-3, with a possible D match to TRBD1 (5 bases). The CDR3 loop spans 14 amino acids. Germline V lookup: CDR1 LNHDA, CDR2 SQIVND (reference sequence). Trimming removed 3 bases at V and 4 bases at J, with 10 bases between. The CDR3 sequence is CASSIPGLGNTIYF. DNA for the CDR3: TGTGCCAGTAGTATCCCAGGGCTCGGAAACACCATATATTTT.

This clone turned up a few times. The CDR3 DNA sequence: TGTGCCAGCAGCTTAGCGAGTGAAAAACTGTTTTTT. Translated: CASSLASEKLFF. The chain joins TRBV7-9 to TRBJ1-4, with D hard to call. The CDR3 has 12 residues. The V gene lost 0 bases and the J gene lost 7 bases, with 3 bases spanning the gap. Germline loops: CDR1 SEHNR, CDR2 FQNEAQ (reference sequence).

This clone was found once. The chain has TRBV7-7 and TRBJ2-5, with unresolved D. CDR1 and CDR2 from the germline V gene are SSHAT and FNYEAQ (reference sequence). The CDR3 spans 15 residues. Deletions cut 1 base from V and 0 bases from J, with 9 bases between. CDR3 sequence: CASSLGGPNQETQYF. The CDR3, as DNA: TGTGCCAGCAGCTTAGGGGGTCCAAACCAAGAGACCCAGTACTTC.

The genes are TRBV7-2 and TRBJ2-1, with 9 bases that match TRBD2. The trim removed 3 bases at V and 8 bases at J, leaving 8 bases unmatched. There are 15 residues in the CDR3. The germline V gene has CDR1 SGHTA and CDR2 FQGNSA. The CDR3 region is CASSLWGGRDHEQFF. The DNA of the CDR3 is TGTGCCAGCAGCTTGTGGGGCGGGAGGGACCATGAGCAGTTCTTC.

The CDR3 sequence is CASMANTEAFF. The CDR3 coding sequence is TGTGCCAGTATGGCTAACACTGAAGCTTTCTTT. J is TRBJ1-1 and V is TRBV19; the D is unclear. V was shortened by 7 bases and J by 2 bases, with 5 bases between the two germline ends. Germline-derived CDR1 and CDR2 are LNHDA and SQIVND (reference sequence). This CDR3 is built from 11 residues.

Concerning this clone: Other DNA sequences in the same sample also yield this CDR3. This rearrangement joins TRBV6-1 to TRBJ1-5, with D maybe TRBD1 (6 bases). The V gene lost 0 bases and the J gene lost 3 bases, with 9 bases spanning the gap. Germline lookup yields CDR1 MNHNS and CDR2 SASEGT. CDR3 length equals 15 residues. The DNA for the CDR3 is TGTGCCAGCAGTGAAGCGGGACATTCCAATCAGCCCCAGCATTTT. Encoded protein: CASSEAGHSNQPQHF.

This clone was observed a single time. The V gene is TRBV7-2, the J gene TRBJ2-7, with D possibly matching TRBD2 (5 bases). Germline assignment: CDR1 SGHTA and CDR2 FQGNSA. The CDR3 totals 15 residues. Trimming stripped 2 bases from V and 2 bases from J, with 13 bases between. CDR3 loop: CASSLFQRMAYEQYF. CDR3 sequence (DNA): TGTGCCAGCAGCTTATTCCAGCGGATGGCCTACGAGCAGTACTTC.